This entry is about one T cell receptor (beta chain). Which antigen it targets is not known. No base-level quality is on record; no much larger clone is a single base apart. The library relied on the immunoSEQ multiplex PCR assay. For the multiplex PCR, a mixture combining 60 forward primers for TCR Vbeta segments and 13 reverse primers for TCR Jbeta segments was used. Amplification of the CDR3 region of rearranged TCR beta genes was performed with a multiplex PCR assay on genomic DNA. On the Illumina HiSeq System, the amplified TCR beta libraries were sequenced as 87-base-pair reads. As for the original processing: Across the roughly 600 repertoires, a later analysis counted 78 million or so unique TCR beta chains, around 11 million of which were shared by at least two donors. To remove PCR and sequencing errors, raw reads were error-corrected and collapsed into unique sequences using a nearest-neighbor algorithm that merged closely related sequences. Alignment of CDR3 sequences to IMGT reference sequences was used to assign V, D and J gene segments. Each retained sequence needed at least a six-nucleotide match to both a V gene segment and a J gene segment. Rearrangements were called productive when the CDR3 lacked stop codons and stayed in frame with V and J; all others were non-productive. Following IMGT convention, CDR3 was defined as the stretch from the second conserved V-encoded cysteine to the conserved J-encoded phenylalanine. The earlier analysis of 587 of the donors excluded any sequence lacking an unambiguous match to a single V gene segment. In an earlier analysis of some 590 of the donors, a V segment was called functional when productive rearrangements were above 56.7%, and segregating when the standard deviation between donors exceeded 5%. To diagnose cytomegalovirus status from the catalog of TCR beta chain sequences, a statistical classification framework was built. V and J gene assignment, in a later analysis, came from comparing TCR nucleotide sequences with IMGT/GENE-DB human TR gene sequences. The TCRdist pipeline was used in a later analysis to assign CDR3 sequences and most-parsimonious VDJ recombination scenarios. In a later analysis, each TCR beta chain was defined by its CDR3 amino acid sequence together with its V-gene family, and reads lacking a unique V-gene family were excluded. In a later analysis, some 600 highly shared, low-generation-probability nucleotide sequences were removed to address suspected cross-contamination and a sequencing artifact. In a later analysis, a clonal expansion index was calculated for each public chain from normalized within-repertoire ranks of inferred template counts. In a later analysis, generation probabilities were computed with a VDJ recombination model fitted to out-of-frame rearrangements, and the resulting probabilities were checked against IGoR. In a later analysis, hypergeometric tests were used to score TCR-TCR, TCR-HLA and TCR-CMV co-occurrence, with a repertoire-size bias correction applied to TCR pairs. In a later analysis, false discovery rates were estimated by permuting HLA or CMV assignments 20 times. A later analysis grouped co-occurring TCRs with DBSCAN, adding TCRdist sequence similarity when clustering within HLA-allele-positive subsets. For co-occurrence clustering, repertoires with fewer than 30,000 or more than 120,000 public chains were excluded, along with a handful of repertoires with anomalous nucleotide sharing. The immuneACCESS repertoire file appears here via TCRdb, limited to in-frame rearrangements. These files lack a portion of the clones; in checked studies, under half of the deficit traces to unresolved V genes, and the cause of the others is not known. That table gives V, J and clone size, and the DNA gave D and trimming. The sample has about 78,000 clones on record, 60% to 80% of them singletons. 20% to 25% of the sample is held by the ten biggest clonotypes.

The source of the sample is a study of cytomegalovirus exposure and HLA in healthy donors (dated by TCRdb to 2016 to 2017). With respect to the entire study: According to an earlier analysis of 587 of the donors, some 180 million T cells yielded 120 million or so unique TCR beta sequences and about 280 Gb of sequence data. Around 300 gigabases of sequencing data and approximately 85 million unique TCR sequences were included in an early release covering several hundred HLA-typed donors. The genetic ancestry cluster associated with self-reported Caucasian donors included about 81% of the roughly 400 genotyped donors. The study aimed to test whether cataloging public T cell receptors could reveal signatures of past pathogen exposure. The study used immunosequencing to profile the T cell repertoires of 666 subjects and linked those repertoires to cytomegalovirus serostatus. Besides the first cohort of roughly 640 subjects, a separate validation cohort made up of 120 different subjects was used. To predict cytomegalovirus infection status, the study brought together high-throughput TCR immunosequencing, statistical association of individual TCRs with disease status, and machine learning. A later analysis re-examined previously published TCR beta repertoires from 610 or so donors and added high-resolution HLA genotyping to investigate patterns of TCR occurrence. In the later analysis, no new phenotypic data were used to find candidate immune exposures; instead, reliance was placed on TCR beta sequences and their occurrence across donors. An earlier analysis of several hundred of the donors applied high-throughput TCR beta sequencing to assess whether each TCR beta V gene segment acted as functional or pseudogenic. Alongside the repertoire data, information on donor age, sex, ethnicity and CMV serostatus was compiled. Genome-wide SNP genotypes for about 60% of the roughly 700 donors were used in a later genetic analysis, which treated that subset as a discovery cohort. All discovery cohort repertoires had been generated using a single sequencing platform. Class I and class II HLA loci were covered by the typing at four-digit resolution. The number of donors typed differed by locus, with roughly 629-640 for A, B, C, DRB1 and DQB1, roughly 520 for DQA1, about 610 for DPA1, and 400 to 490 for DPB1. About 5 DR-DQ haplotypes were handled as single units for association and clustering, since linkage in the cohort was strong. Among about 410 genotyped donors of the cohort, an average of around 220,000 unique TCR beta nucleotide sequences was sequenced per donor, of which roughly 18% were non-productive. The investigation overall reported the following: A further reported finding was that TCR beta sequences accurately predicted the HLA-A and HLA-B alleles for most subjects in the first cohort. Several of the top co-occurrence clusters appeared to be linked to parvovirus B19, influenza, CMV and Epstein-Barr virus, according to a later analysis. A total of around 150 TCR beta chains were listed by the study as associated with cytomegalovirus. According to a later analysis, TCR association rates differed among HLA loci, with DRB1 alleles showing the most associated TCRs and HLA-C alleles showing the fewest. The only immune exposure information available for the cohort was CMV serostatus. HLA typing was unavailable for some donors at each locus, so association tests used only the typed subset. In this cohort, only TCR beta chains were sequenced, and detectable features were limited by the absence of alpha or paired-chain data. The earlier analysis of approximately 560 of the donors excluded 15 to 20 rarely observed V segments, including chromosome 9 orphons, because counts were too low. According to the authors, the approach could potentially be generalized to other disease states and immunological phenotypes. According to a later genetic analysis, donors in an Asian-associated ancestry cluster had fewer N-insertions in productive TCRs than the roughly 670-donor mean. Linkage disequilibrium might explain the correlated functional status among segregating V segments, but an unknown experimental factor could not be excluded. Across donors, most TCR sequences were observed very rarely, whereas some public TCRs were present in many individuals. An association between a missense DCLRE1C variant and V-gene and J-gene trimming of TCR beta chains was found in a later genetic analysis and replicated in an independent cohort. Assigning TCR associations to individual alleles was difficult when HLA alleles, especially DR and DQ, strongly co-occurred. The presence/absence analyses assumed that sequencing depth was roughly uniform across donors, and that assumption may not be true. Most CMV-associated TCR beta chains appeared to be HLA-restricted in a later analysis, and the HLA associations seemed to be driven largely by CMV exposure. Because the 87-base-pair reads could not distinguish some IMGT-functional V segments, including TRBV6-2 and TRBV6-3, those segments were excluded. A cluster of highly shared sequence variants was judged likely to be a technical artifact of the sequencing pipeline. The classifier was reported to diagnose cytomegalovirus status with high specificity and sensitivity in both the original cohort and the validation cohort. At a false discovery rate of 0.05, a later analysis linked 16,951 TCR beta sequences to specific HLA alleles. In a later analysis, HLA-associated TCR beta chains were found to be more clonally expanded and to have lower generation probabilities than equally common non-associated chains. Three of the identified cytomegalovirus-associated TCR beta chains were confirmed in vitro to be specific for cytomegalovirus antigens. In an earlier analysis of about 540 of the donors, most TCR beta V segments were observed in productive rearrangements about 90% or about 30% of the time, broadly matching IMGT annotations.

CDR1 is given as LNHDA and CDR2 as SQIVND, both from the germline V gene (reference sequence). Trimming at the junction amounts to 4 bases on V and 6 bases on J, and the germline ends lie 6 bases apart. The CDR3 measures 11 amino acids from cysteine to phenylalanine. Only CDR3 DNA is held: 33 bases, read in frame from base 1. The cohort consisted of 600 to 700 healthy bone marrow donors. At the time of sampling, all cohort members were nominally healthy, though unrecorded immune exposures were likely present. The donor tested CMV seropositive, placing the donor among the roughly 300 seropositive members of the cohort. Each donor provided a peripheral blood sample, and peripheral blood mononuclear cells were used for TCR beta sequencing. Genomic DNA was extracted from the blood cell samples with the Qiagen DNeasy Blood Extraction Kit.

Recombination connected TRBV19 to TRBJ1-1; a confident D gene designation cannot be given. Sequenced sample: PBMCs. This TCR was recovered from a woman aged 45 to 65 in good health and CMV-seropositive. The base sequence is TGTGCCAGTAGTACCTGGCCTGAAGCTTTCTTT. Its protein reads: CASSTWPEAFF.